The rows below give T cell receptor beta chains drawn from one sample of a study of blood T cells in healthy people across ages. Each CDR3 protein is one row after TCRdb ran MiXCR on the 5' RACE reads. The table has hundreds of thousands of distinct CDR3 sequences, around 45% seen once; the top ten hold approximately 32%. Sequences were obtained from blood. These TCRs come from a woman aged 60-70 years in good health. CDR3s leave out the opening cysteine and the closing phenylalanine or tryptophan. A D gene is named only where the DNA matches it firmly. Clone size is stated in some rows and not others, as once, few, many or a class when expanded.

d_call: .
j_call: TRBJ2-3
v_call: TRBV7-8
clone_size: once
cdr3_aa: ASSQADGQGTQY

d_call: .
j_call: TRBJ1-4
v_call: TRBV30
clone_size: .
cdr3_aa: AWSVKQENEKLF

d_call: TRBD2
j_call: TRBJ2-1
v_call: TRBV12-3/TRBV12-4
clone_size: .
cdr3_aa: ASSPQGGSNEQF

d_call: .
j_call: TRBJ1-5
v_call: TRBV2
clone_size: .
cdr3_aa: ASSGGGLGNQPQH

d_call: .
j_call: TRBJ2-4
v_call: TRBV10-3
clone_size: few
cdr3_aa: AISESGARGNIQY

d_call: TRBD1
j_call: TRBJ2-4
v_call: TRBV7-3
clone_size: once
cdr3_aa: ASSLNPTGGGLSIQY

d_call: TRBD1
j_call: TRBJ1-1
v_call: TRBV7-2
clone_size: .
cdr3_aa: ASSPRTGLNTEAF

d_call: .
j_call: TRBJ2-7
v_call: TRBV12-3/TRBV12-4
clone_size: .
cdr3_aa: ASSFPDRTTGEQY

d_call: TRBD2
j_call: TRBJ2-7
v_call: TRBV20-1
clone_size: .
cdr3_aa: SARFSGVSYEQY

d_call: .
j_call: TRBJ2-7
v_call: TRBV7-2
clone_size: .
cdr3_aa: ASSPTPVGAYEQY

d_call: .
j_call: TRBJ2-7
v_call: TRBV5-1
clone_size: few
cdr3_aa: ASSAGGGSYEQY

d_call: TRBD1
j_call: TRBJ2-7
v_call: TRBV27
clone_size: .
cdr3_aa: ASSLISGGASYEQY

d_call: .
j_call: TRBJ2-7
v_call: TRBV7-3
clone_size: .
cdr3_aa: ASSERAGNEQY

d_call: .
j_call: TRBJ2-1
v_call: TRBV7-8
clone_size: .
cdr3_aa: ASSSSTSNKQF

d_call: TRBD1
j_call: TRBJ2-5
v_call: TRBV29-1
clone_size: .
cdr3_aa: SVDWQGDQETQY

d_call: .
j_call: TRBJ1-2
v_call: TRBV14
clone_size: .
cdr3_aa: ASSQGLAYGYT

d_call: TRBD1
j_call: TRBJ2-7
v_call: TRBV20-1
clone_size: .
cdr3_aa: SARHSQGAPYEQY

d_call: TRBD2
j_call: TRBJ2-3
v_call: TRBV4-3
clone_size: .
cdr3_aa: ASSQALTSGKTDTQY

d_call: .
j_call: TRBJ2-5
v_call: TRBV2
clone_size: few
cdr3_aa: ASAEERSREETQY

d_call: TRBD2
j_call: TRBJ2-1
v_call: TRBV15
clone_size: .
cdr3_aa: ATSSRLAGLNEQF

d_call: .
j_call: TRBJ2-1
v_call: TRBV15
clone_size: few
cdr3_aa: ATSRDADSYNEQF

d_call: TRBD2
j_call: TRBJ2-7
v_call: TRBV5-1
clone_size: .
cdr3_aa: AGSVAGRYSEQY

d_call: TRBD2
j_call: TRBJ2-5
v_call: TRBV7-2
clone_size: .
cdr3_aa: ASSLRLAGGGGTQY

d_call: .
j_call: TRBJ2-7
v_call: TRBV6-1
clone_size: few
cdr3_aa: ASSEPSSEQY

d_call: TRBD2
j_call: TRBJ2-5
v_call: TRBV14
clone_size: few
cdr3_aa: ASSQAASGTGETQY

d_call: TRBD2
j_call: TRBJ2-7
v_call: TRBV4-3
clone_size: .
cdr3_aa: ASSHSGTDYEQY

d_call: TRBD2
j_call: TRBJ2-3
v_call: TRBV4-1
clone_size: .
cdr3_aa: ASSRTGTSGRAKEDTQY

d_call: .
j_call: TRBJ2-7
v_call: TRBV20-1
clone_size: few
cdr3_aa: SAKTRTLTYEQY

d_call: .
j_call: TRBJ2-5
v_call: TRBV5-5
clone_size: few
cdr3_aa: ASSPPLLQETQY

d_call: .
j_call: TRBJ2-5
v_call: TRBV18
clone_size: few
cdr3_aa: ASSPGEETQY

d_call: .
j_call: TRBJ2-5
v_call: TRBV4-2
clone_size: .
cdr3_aa: ASSQERGSGETQY

d_call: .
j_call: TRBJ2-5
v_call: TRBV7-9
clone_size: .
cdr3_aa: ASSLAGTGDAQY

d_call: TRBD2
j_call: TRBJ2-7
v_call: TRBV27
clone_size: .
cdr3_aa: ASSPYRTSGSNEQY

d_call: TRBD2
j_call: TRBJ2-3
v_call: TRBV5-1
clone_size: .
cdr3_aa: ASSLKTSGAADTQY

d_call: .
j_call: TRBJ2-3
v_call: TRBV29-1
clone_size: few
cdr3_aa: SARMGGLTDTQY